The rows below give T cell receptor beta chains drawn from one sample of a study of blood T cell repertoires in COVID-19. Measured with immunoSEQ multiplex PCR; TCRdb has only the in-frame clones, and not every one. The sample records around 200,000 clones, roughly 87% being singletons. The sequenced material came from PBMCs or T cells enriched from blood (not recorded which). The receptors shown here come from a man aged 18 to 29 with acute COVID-19. The CDR3 runs from the conserved cysteine through the conserved F or W. A D gene is named only where the DNA matches it firmly. A clone size is listed for some rows: how often the clone was seen (once, few, many), or a class if it is expanded.

j_gene	d_gene	v_gene	len	abundance	CDR3aa	CDR3nt
TRBJ2-3	TRBD2	TRBV7-3	15	.	CASSTGGRVTDTQYF	TGTGCCAGCAGCACCGGCGGGAGGGTCACAGATACGCAGTATTTT
TRBJ2-2	.	TRBV21-1	17	.	CASRIYSPSGSTGELFF	TGTGCCAGCAGAATTTACTCGCCTAGCGGGAGCACCGGGGAGCTGTTTTTT
TRBJ1-4	.	TRBV27	12	.	CAGHKGGEKLFF	TGTGCCGGACATAAGGGGGGGGAAAAACTGTTTTTT
TRBJ1-2	.	TRBV28	13	.	CASSPLVVGGYTF	TGTGCCAGCAGTCCTCTAGTCGTCGGTGGCTACACCTTC
TRBJ2-1	TRBD2	TRBV5-1	17	.	CASSSSGTSGWNNEQFF	TGCGCCAGCAGCTCGTCCGGGACTAGCGGGTGGAACAATGAGCAGTTCTTC
TRBJ2-3	.	TRBV4-1	16	.	CASSYRGGGNTDTQYF	TGCGCCAGCAGCTACCGGGGAGGGGGAAACACAGATACGCAGTATTTT
TRBJ1-5	.	TRBV18	14	.	CASSPGAENQPQHF	TGTGCCAGCTCACCAGGGGCGGAAAATCAGCCCCAGCATTTT
TRBJ1-4	TRBD1	TRBV7-2	15	.	CASSRTGQANEKLFF	TGTGCCAGCAGCCGTACGGGACAGGCTAATGAAAAACTGTTTTTT
TRBJ1-2	.	TRBV7-9	13	.	CASSRDTNYGYTF	TGTGCCAGCAGCCGGGACACTAACTATGGCTACACCTTC
TRBJ2-7	TRBD1	TRBV30	14	once	CAWNLPGQGNEQYF	TGTGCCTGGAATTTGCCGGGACAGGGTAACGAGCAGTACTTC
TRBJ1-5	TRBD1	TRBV7-2	15	.	CASSITGATNQPQHF	TGTGCCAGCAGCATCACAGGGGCGACCAATCAGCCCCAGCATTTT
TRBJ2-3	TRBD2	TRBV10-3	15	.	CAISEASGYTDTQYF	TGTGCCATCAGTGAGGCTAGCGGTTACACAGATACGCAGTATTTT
TRBJ2-7	TRBD1	TRBV10-3	14	.	CAISPGQPPYEQYF	TGTGCCATCAGCCCGGGACAGCCACCCTACGAGCAGTACTTC
TRBJ2-7	TRBD1	TRBV4-1	16	few	CASSPYRTGSIYEQYF	TGCGCCAGCAGCCCCTACCGGACAGGTTCGATCTACGAGCAGTACTTC
TRBJ1-6	TRBD1	TRBV6-5	16	.	CASSLRGGTDNSPLHF	TGTGCCAGCAGTTTACGAGGCGGGACAGATAATTCACCCCTCCACTTT
TRBJ2-1	.	TRBV15	14	.	CATSRDHADNEQFF	TGTGCCACCAGCAGAGACCACGCGGACAATGAGCAGTTCTTC
TRBJ2-3	.	TRBV30	14	.	CAWSEAGPTDTQYF	TGTGCCTGGAGTGAGGCGGGGCCCACAGATACGCAGTATTTT
TRBJ1-1	.	TRBV9	15	once	CASSVVFGQNTEAFF	TGTGCCAGCAGCGTAGTATTTGGGCAGAACACTGAAGCTTTCTTT
TRBJ2-1	TRBD2	TRBV5-8	16	.	CASSSRRRTSGRSEFF	TGTGCCAGCAGCTCACGCCGGAGGACTAGCGGGAGATCTGAGTTCTTC
TRBJ1-6	.	TRBV28	12	.	CASSIQNSPLHF	TGTGCCAGCAGTATACAGAATTCACCCCTCCACTTT
TRBJ1-5	.	TRBV7-2	16	.	CASSPRFREVNQPQHF	TGTGCCAGCAGCCCGAGGTTTCGTGAGGTGAACCAGCCCCAGCATTTT
TRBJ1-1	.	TRBV6-4	15	.	CASSVESTGGTEAFF	TGTGCCAGCAGTGTCGAAAGCACGGGGGGCACTGAAGCTTTCTTT
TRBJ1-3	.	TRBV6-5	15	.	CASAISGGSGNTIYF	TGTGCCAGCGCCATATCGGGAGGCTCTGGAAACACCATATATTTT
TRBJ2-2	.	TRBV19	19	.	CASNSLQGRGGPNTGELFF	TGTGCCAGTAACTCGCTACAAGGGCGGGGCGGCCCTAACACCGGGGAGCTGTTTTTT
TRBJ2-2	TRBD2	TRBV6-5	15	.	CASSPEIAGAGELFF	TGTGCCAGCAGCCCAGAGATAGCGGGAGCCGGGGAGCTGTTTTTT
TRBJ2-7	.	TRBV28	13	.	CASSLIGVYEQYF	TGTGCCAGCAGTTTAATCGGGGTTTACGAGCAGTACTTC
TRBJ1-3	.	TRBV3-1/TRBV3-2	16	.	CASSPIPRVSGNTIYF	TGTGCCAGCAGCCCCATACCCAGGGTCTCTGGAAACACCATATATTTT
TRBJ1-5	.	TRBV28	14	few	CASSLRDKYQPQHF	TGTGCCAGCAGTCTCCGGGACAAGTATCAGCCCCAGCATTTT
TRBJ1-4	.	TRBV2	14	.	CASRFTGGITKLFF	TGTGCCAGCAGGTTCACCGGAGGGATTACAAAACTGTTTTTT
TRBJ2-5	.	TRBV28	21	.	CASSFASRGASAQPPGETQYF	TGTGCCAGCAGTTTCGCCTCCCGGGGGGCTAGCGCACAGCCCCCGGGGGAGACCCAGTACTTC
TRBJ2-7	TRBD2	TRBV5-1	13	.	CASRKREGYEQYF	TGCGCCAGCAGGAAGCGGGAGGGCTACGAGCAGTACTTC
TRBJ2-3	TRBD1	TRBV9	13	.	CASSRTGADTQYF	TGTGCCAGCAGTAGGACAGGGGCAGATACGCAGTATTTT